The subject of this entry is one TCR beta chain. Its matching antigen is unknown. The sample comes from a study of cytomegalovirus exposure and HLA in healthy donors. Germline CDR1 SGHAT, CDR2 FQNNGV. CDR3 length: 16 amino acids. Trimming stripped 2 bases from V and 1 base from J, with 14 bases between. General observations from the study: In terms of immune exposure information, only CMV serostatus was available.

Researchers ran the PCR with 60 Vbeta and 13 Jbeta primers. Libraries were prepared by immunoSEQ multiplex PCR; TCRdb keeps only in-frame clonotypes and omits some of them. The repertoire includes approximately 190,000 clones, around 82% of them detected once, and 13% to 15% sits in the top ten. The TCR comes from a woman in her 30s in good health and CMV-seropositive. V usage is TRBV11-2 and J usage is TRBJ2-5; D possibly corresponds to TRBD1 (6 bases). The specimen was PBMCs. This chain's CDR3 is CASSLRGSDSQETQYF. The DNA of the CDR3 is TGTGCCAGCAGCTTAAGGGGATCGGACAGCCAAGAGACCCAGTACTTC.